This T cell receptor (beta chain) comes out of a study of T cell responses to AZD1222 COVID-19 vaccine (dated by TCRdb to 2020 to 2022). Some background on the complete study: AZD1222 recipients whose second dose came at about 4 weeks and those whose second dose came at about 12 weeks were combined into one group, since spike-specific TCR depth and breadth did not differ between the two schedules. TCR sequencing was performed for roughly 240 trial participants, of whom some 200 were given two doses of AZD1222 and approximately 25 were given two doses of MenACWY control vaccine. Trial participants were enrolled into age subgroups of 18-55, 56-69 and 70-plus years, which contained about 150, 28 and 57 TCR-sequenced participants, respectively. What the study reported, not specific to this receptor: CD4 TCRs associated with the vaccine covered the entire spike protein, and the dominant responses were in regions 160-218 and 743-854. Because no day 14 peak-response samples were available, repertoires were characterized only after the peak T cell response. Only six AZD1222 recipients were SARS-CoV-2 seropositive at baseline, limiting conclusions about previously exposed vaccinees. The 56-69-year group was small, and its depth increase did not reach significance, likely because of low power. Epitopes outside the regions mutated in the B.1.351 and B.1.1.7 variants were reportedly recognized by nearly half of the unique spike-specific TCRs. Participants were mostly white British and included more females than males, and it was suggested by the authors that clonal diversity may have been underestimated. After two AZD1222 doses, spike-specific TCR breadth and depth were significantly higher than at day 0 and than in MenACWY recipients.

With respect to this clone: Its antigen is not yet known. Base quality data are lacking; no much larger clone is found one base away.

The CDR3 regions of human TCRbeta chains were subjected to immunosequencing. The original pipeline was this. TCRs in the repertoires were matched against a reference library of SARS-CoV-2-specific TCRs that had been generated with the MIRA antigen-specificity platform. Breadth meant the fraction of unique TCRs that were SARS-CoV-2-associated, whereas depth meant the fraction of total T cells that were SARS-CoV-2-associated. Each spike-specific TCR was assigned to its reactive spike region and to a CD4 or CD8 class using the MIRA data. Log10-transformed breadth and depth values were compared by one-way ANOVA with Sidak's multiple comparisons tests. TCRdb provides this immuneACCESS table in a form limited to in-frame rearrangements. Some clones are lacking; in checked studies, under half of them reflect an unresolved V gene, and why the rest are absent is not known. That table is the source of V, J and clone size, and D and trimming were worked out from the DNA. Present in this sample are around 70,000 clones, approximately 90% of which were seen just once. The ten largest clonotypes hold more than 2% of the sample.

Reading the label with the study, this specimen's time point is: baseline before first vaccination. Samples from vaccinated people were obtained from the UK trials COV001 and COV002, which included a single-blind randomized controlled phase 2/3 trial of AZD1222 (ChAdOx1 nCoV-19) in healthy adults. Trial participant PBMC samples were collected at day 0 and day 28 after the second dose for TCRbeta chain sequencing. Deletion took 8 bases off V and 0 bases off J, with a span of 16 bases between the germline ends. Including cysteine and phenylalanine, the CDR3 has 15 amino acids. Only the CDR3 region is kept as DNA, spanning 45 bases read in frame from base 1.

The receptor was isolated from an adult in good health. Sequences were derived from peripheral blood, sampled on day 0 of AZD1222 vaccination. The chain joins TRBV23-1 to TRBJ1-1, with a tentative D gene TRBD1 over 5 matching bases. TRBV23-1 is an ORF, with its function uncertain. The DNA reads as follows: TGCGCCAGCGGCGAAGGGGCCTTAATGAACACTGAAGCTTTCTTT. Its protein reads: CASGEGALMNTEAFF.